These 14 T cell receptor beta chains were all obtained from the same sample, sequenced in a study of cytomegalovirus exposure and HLA in healthy donors. Amplification used 60 Vbeta primers and 13 Jbeta primers. Using immunoSEQ multiplex PCR, the repertoire was profiled, and TCRdb retains in-frame clones only, with some absent. The table includes approximately 180,000 clones, just over 75% detected once. The sample comprised PBMCs. Receptors were obtained from a woman aged 55-70 years in good health and CMV-seropositive.

In nucleotides, the CDR3 is TGTGCCAGCAGACACAGGGTCGAGCAGTACTTC. It specifies CASRHRVEQYF. V gene TRBV28 combines with J gene TRBJ2-7, with D possibly matching TRBD1 (6 bases). CDR1 is MDHEN and CDR2 is SYDVKM in the germline V gene. The CDR3 totals 11 residues. Trimming cost V 6 bases and J 6 bases, with 9 bases left between them.

The rearrangement joins TRBV28 to TRBJ1-1, with D hard to call. The CDR3 is 11 amino acids. From germline, CDR1 is MDHEN and CDR2 SYDVKM. V was pared by 1 base and J by 8 bases, with 5 bases between. For the CDR3, the DNA is TGTGCCAGCAGTTTATTCAGGGAAGCTTTCTTT. Translation gives CASSLFREAFF.

This chain connects TRBV30 to TRBJ2-2; D is possibly TRBD2 (6 bases). Per germline, CDR1 GTSNPN and CDR2 SVGIG (reference sequence). The CDR3 spans 11 residues. V lost 8 bases and J lost 6, with 10 bases in between. The DNA of the CDR3 is TGTGCCGGGCCGGGGGCCGGGGAGCTGTTTTTT. As protein: CAGPGAGELFF.

This chain connects TRBV28 to TRBJ1-4, with TRBD1 matching 9 bases. V lost 10 bases, J lost 7 bases, and 16 bases stayed unmatched. In germline, CDR1 is MDHEN, CDR2 SYDVKM. The CDR3 spans 16 residues. Written as DNA, the CDR3 is TGTGCCATCTCGACCGGGACAGGGCTTGTGGGTGAAAAACTGTTTTTT. It translates to CAISTGTGLVGEKLFF.

This chain joins TRBV7-9 and TRBJ2-7; 8 bases line up with TRBD1. The trim removed 3 bases at V and 0 bases at J, leaving 13 bases unmatched. This CDR3 has 18 residues. CDR1 SEHNR and CDR2 FQNEAQ come from the germline V gene (reference sequence). CDR3 in DNA: TGTGCCAGCAGCTTTATCGGACAGGGATCCTCAGGCTCCTACGAGCAGTACTTC. This codes for CASSFIGQGSSGSYEQYF.

The V and J genes are TRBV11-1 and TRBJ2-7; D unclear. This CDR3 spans 13 amino acids. Germline V lookup: CDR1 SGHAT, CDR2 FQDESV (reference sequence). Deletions cut 4 bases from V and 6 bases from J, with 13 bases between. CDR3 sequence reads: CASSSHPLGEQYF. CDR3 coding DNA: TGTGCCAGCAGCTCGCACCCCCTCGGCGAGCAGTACTTC.

The chain recombines TRBV29-1 with TRBJ2-2, with TRBD1 as a possible D gene (5 bases). The CDR3 is 14 residues long. Trimming cost V 4 bases and J 0 bases, with 9 bases left between them. Germline V gene sequence: CDR1 SQVTM, CDR2 ANQGSEA. The chain's CDR3 is CSVARDSNTGELFF. In DNA form, the CDR3 reads TGCAGCGTTGCCAGGGATTCGAACACCGGGGAGCTGTTTTTT.

V is TRBV19 and J is TRBJ1-2, with D perhaps TRBD1 (5 bases). V lost 0 bases, J lost 2 bases, and 10 bases lay in between. The CDR3 is 15 residues long. CDR1 and CDR2 (germline): LNHDA, SQIVND (reference sequence). The CDR3: CASSIEGAGNYGYTF. CDR3 nucleotides: TGTGCCAGTAGTATAGAGGGCGCAGGGAACTATGGCTACACCTTC.

Comment on this clone: The sample carries other DNA sequences with the same CDR3. V usage is TRBV27 and J usage is TRBJ2-3, with TRBD2 matching over 11 bases. CDR1 is MNHEY, CDR2 SMNVEV, per germline (reference sequence). Losses at the gene ends were 7 bases for V and 5 bases for J; bases not matched to a gene: 2. CDR3 size: 13 residues. The CDR3 protein is CASTLAGGDTQYF. The CDR3 nucleotides read TGTGCCAGCACGCTAGCGGGGGGAGATACGCAGTATTTT.

The gene calls are TRBV5-6 and TRBJ2-5; 10 bases agree with TRBD1. CDR3 length: 14 amino acids. The germline CDR1 and CDR2 sequences are SGHDT and YYEEEE. The V segment lost 0 bases and the J segment 5 bases; nucleotides outside the gene matches: 1. CDR3 in amino acids: CASSLGQGAETQYF. The CDR3, as DNA: TGTGCCAGCAGCTTGGGACAGGGGGCGGAGACCCAGTACTTC.

The chain is built from TRBV5-5 and TRBJ1-2, with D hard to call. The CDR3 runs to 13 residues. Trimming left V 2 bases short and J 4 bases short, with 9 bases between. Germline-derived CDR1 and CDR2 are SGHKS and YYEKEE (reference sequence). The CDR3 DNA sequence: TGTGCCAGCAGCTTTGGCCAATCCTATGGCTACACCTTC. Translated, it gives CASSFGQSYGYTF.

This chain links TRBV4-2 with TRBJ2-7, with D possibly TRBD2 on 6 matching bases. CDR1 LGHNA and CDR2 YNFKEQ come from the germline V gene. The length of the CDR3 is 15 residues. V was shortened by 0 bases and J by 3 bases, with 12 bases between the two germline ends. CDR3: CASSQDLAGRYEQYF. The CDR3 DNA follows: TGTGCCAGCAGCCAAGATCTCGCGGGGCGCTACGAGCAGTACTTC.

The gene calls are TRBV7-3 and TRBJ2-7; 7 nucleotides line up with TRBD1. Germline lookup yields CDR1 SGHTA and CDR2 FQGTGA. The ends lost 5 bases at V and 5 bases at J; junction bases unmatched: 9. This CDR3 is built from 14 residues. The CDR3 nucleotides are TGTGCCAGCAGCCTCCGGGCTACAGGGGACGAGCAGTACTTC. It codes for CASSLRATGDEQYF.

The genes are TRBV4-3 and TRBJ2-1; 11 bases fit TRBD2. CDR1 LGHNA and CDR2 YSLEER come from the germline V gene. CDR3 length: 17 amino acids. V lost 0 bases and J lost 7; bases outside the gene matches: 8. CDR3 protein: CASSQDPSGGPRNEQFF. The CDR3 DNA sequence: TGCGCCAGCAGCCAAGATCCTAGCGGGGGGCCGAGGAATGAGCAGTTCTTC.